The 28 T cell receptor beta chains below all came from one sample that was sequenced in a study of PD-L1 blockade in urothelial cancer. Sequencing was performed with immunoSEQ multiplex PCR; in TCRdb, only in-frame clones are kept and a portion is missing. Of about 120,000 clones listed, approximately 89% are singletons. The time point here: peripheral blood 6 weeks after treatment start. The sample in question was PBMCs, obtained around atezolizumab (anti-PD-L1) treatment. These TCRs come from a man in his 60s with urothelial cancer.

This chain connects TRBV7-9 to TRBJ1-1, with TRBD1 identical over 7 bases. Germline assignment: CDR1 SEHNR and CDR2 FQNEAQ (reference sequence). The CDR3 is 15 amino acids. Losses at the gene ends were 5 bases for V and 5 bases for J; bases not matched to a gene: 11. CDR3 nucleotide sequence: TGTGCCAGCAGCGCATCAGGGGGTGGGGGAACTGAAGCTTTCTTT. It translates to CASSASGGGGTEAFF.

The count of this clone is one. The chain links TRBV2 to TRBJ1-2; D is undetermined. Germline CDR1 reads SNHLY; CDR2 reads FYNNEI. Trimming left V 1 base short and J 2 bases short, with 14 bases between. The CDR3 spans 16 residues. The CDR3 region has the DNA TGTGCCAGCAGTGAAGATCGGGTCCTCGGAAACTATGGCTACACCTTC. As protein: CASSEDRVLGNYGYTF.

This chain joins TRBV19 and TRBJ1-2; the match to TRBD1 covers 8 bases. The germline V gene has CDR1 LNHDA and CDR2 SQIVND (reference sequence). The CDR3 contains 16 residues. V shed 1 base, J shed 0 bases, and the junction held 4 bases outside the gene matches. The CDR3: CASSIVRDRPNYGYTF. The CDR3 coding sequence is TGTGCCAGTAGTATAGTCCGGGACAGGCCTAACTATGGCTACACCTTC. Variable domain in full (rest from reference TRBV19 and TRBJ1-2): DGGITQSPKYLFRKEGQNVTLSCEQNLNHDAMYWYRQDPGQGLRLIYYSQIVNDFQKGDIAEGYSVSREKKESFPLTVTSAQKNPTAFYLCASSIVRDRPNYGYTFGSGTRLTVV.

The chain recombines TRBV9 with TRBJ2-3; a weak D match, TRBD2 (6 bases). The CDR3 has 14 residues. Trimming took 2 bases from V and 4 from J, leaving 11 bases between them. Germline V gene data show CDR1 as SGDLS and CDR2 as YYNGEE. CDR3 protein: CASSVGGLADTQYF. In DNA, the CDR3 is TGTGCCAGCAGCGTCGGGGGACTTGCAGATACGCAGTATTTT.

The chain joins TRBV9 to TRBJ2-2; the D gene is possibly TRBD2 (5 bases). Germline lookup yields CDR1 SGDLS and CDR2 YYNGEE. This CDR3 spans 17 amino acids. Deletions cut 3 bases from V and 1 base from J, with 16 bases between. The CDR3 DNA is TGTGCCAGCAGCGCTCCCGAGGGCGCGGGGAACACCGGGGAGCTGTTTTTT. It encodes CASSAPEGAGNTGELFF.

The rearrangement links TRBV9 to TRBJ2-1, with a weak D call TRBD2 (5 bases). The V gene's germline CDR1 is SGDLS and CDR2 YYNGEE. With 2 bases removed from V and 0 bases from J, the gap between germline ends came to 15 bases. The CDR3 is made up of 17 amino acids. The CDR3 loop reads CASSVGWASNSYNEQFF. CDR3 nucleotide sequence: TGTGCCAGCAGCGTGGGGTGGGCTAGCAACTCCTACAATGAGCAGTTCTTC.

The chain links TRBV19 to TRBJ2-7, with 7 positions matching TRBD2. The trim removed 4 bases at V and 0 bases at J, leaving 0 bases unmatched. The CDR3 has 13 amino acids. CDR1 and CDR2 from the germline V gene are LNHDA and SQIVND (reference sequence). The CDR3 DNA reads TGTGCCAGTAGTAGGACTAGCTCCTACGAGCAGTACTTC. Its translation is CASSRTSSYEQYF.

The chain recombines TRBV30 with TRBJ1-5, with D perhaps matching TRBD1 (5 bases). Germline loops: CDR1 GTSNPN, CDR2 SVGIG (reference sequence). The CDR3 extends over 13 amino acids. Trimming took 8 bases from V and 2 from J, leaving 13 bases between them. CDR3 bases: TGTGCCGCAGGCACCAGGGGCAATCAGCCCCAGCATTTT. Amino acids: CAAGTRGNQPQHF.

The chain employs TRBV6-1 and TRBJ2-2; D not certain. Germline V CDR1 and CDR2: MNHNS, SASEGT. Trimming left V 1 base short and J 0 bases short, with 9 bases between. The CDR3 has 16 amino acids. CDR3 sequence: CASSEEVHTNTGELFF. The CDR3 DNA reads TGTGCCAGCAGTGAAGAAGTTCACACGAACACCGGGGAGCTGTTTTTT.

The chain uses TRBV4-3 and TRBJ1-2; D gene unclear. Trimming stripped 0 bases from V and 8 bases from J, with 16 bases between. CDR1 LGHNA and CDR2 YSLEER come from the germline V gene. This CDR3 has 15 residues. CDR3 bases: TGCGCCAGCAGCCAAGACCCACGCGTGAAACTGGGCTACACCTTC. This sequence encodes CASSQDPRVKLGYTF.

The chain uses TRBV7-2 and TRBJ2-7; 7 bases line up with TRBD2. CDR3 length equals 15 residues. The germline V gene has CDR1 SGHTA and CDR2 FQGNSA. The J segment lost 5 bases and the V segment lost 5 bases, leaving 12 bases of the junction unmatched. The CDR3 loop reads CASSPSGASPNEQYF. The CDR3 DNA reads TGTGCCAGCAGCCCCAGCGGGGCGTCCCCTAACGAGCAGTACTTC.

V and J are TRBV18 and TRBJ2-2; possibly TRBD2 for D (5 bases). The V gene lost 0 bases and the J gene lost 5 bases, with 10 bases spanning the gap. Germline lookup yields CDR1 KGHSH and CDR2 LQKENI. This CDR3 is 15 amino acids long. The CDR3 reads CASSPPSSGTGELFF. In DNA form, the CDR3 reads TGTGCCAGCTCACCACCATCGAGCGGTACCGGGGAGCTGTTTTTT.

The chain couples TRBV7-2 to TRBJ2-7; the D gene is possibly TRBD1 (6 bases). Germline V lookup: CDR1 SGHTA, CDR2 FQGNSA. CDR3 size: 13 residues. Between the trimmed V and J ends, which lost 2 bases and 6 bases, there was a span of 11 bases. The CDR3 bases are TGTGCCAGCAGCTTAACAGGGTGGGGCGAGCAGTACTTC. Residues: CASSLTGWGEQYF.

This rearrangement joins TRBV7-2 to TRBJ2-7; 10 positions match TRBD2. The V gene's germline CDR1 is SGHTA and CDR2 FQGNSA. Trimming cost V 5 bases and J 2 bases; bases outside gene matches: 6. The CDR3 consists of 15 residues. The CDR3 DNA sequence: TGTGCCAGCAGCCCGCTAGCGGGAGATACCTACGAGCAGTACTTC. This gives the protein CASSPLAGDTYEQYF.

The chain joins TRBV7-2 to TRBJ2-5; 7 bases agree with TRBD2. Trimming at V came to 1 base and at J to 5 bases, leaving 10 bases not matched to a gene. Germline CDR1 is SGHTA and CDR2 is FQGNSA. The CDR3 covers 16 residues. CDR3: CASSLGAGTTGETQYF. The CDR3 DNA sequence: TGTGCCAGCAGCTTAGGAGCGGGGACCACGGGGGAGACCCAGTACTTC.

This clone showed up just once. The genes are TRBV4-3 and TRBJ1-6; D remains unclear. CDR3 size: 13 residues. Germline CDR1 is LGHNA and CDR2 is YSLEER. Deletions cut 1 base from V and 11 bases from J, with 9 bases between. As DNA, the CDR3 is TGCGCCAGCAGCCAAGTTCCCGGTACACCCCTCCACTTT. Translated: CASSQVPGTPLHF.

The rearrangement links TRBV4-3 to TRBJ2-3, with TRBD1 as a possible D gene (7 bases). From germline, CDR1 is LGHNA and CDR2 YSLEER. Deletions cut 1 base from V and 4 bases from J, with 9 bases between. This CDR3 is 14 amino acids long. In DNA, the CDR3 is TGCGCCAGCAGCCAAGCCAGGGGGGCAGATACGCAGTATTTT. The encoded protein is CASSQARGADTQYF.

The chain couples TRBV18 to TRBJ1-2, with TRBD1 matching 8 bases. CDR1 KGHSH and CDR2 LQKENI come from the germline V gene. Trimming removed 8 bases from V and 8 bases from J; junction bases left unmatched: 10. The CDR3 loop spans 13 amino acids. CDR3 bases: TGTGCCAGCGCGACCAGGGGGCGCATAGGCTACACCTTC. Its protein is CASATRGRIGYTF.

The chain employs TRBV5-5 and TRBJ2-5; TRBD1 aligns across 8 bases. The J segment lost 2 bases and the V segment lost 0 bases, leaving 3 bases of the junction unmatched. This CDR3 is built from 15 residues. The germline gives CDR1 SGHKS, CDR2 YYEKEE (reference sequence). The chain's CDR3 is CASSLATGGQETQYF. CDR3 bases: TGTGCCAGCAGCTTGGCAACAGGGGGTCAAGAGACCCAGTACTTC. The variable domain in full, with the rest retrieved from reference TRBV5-5 and TRBJ2-5, is DAGVTQSPTHLIKTRGQQVTLRCSPISGHKSVSWYQQVLGQGPQFIFQYYEKEERGRGNFPDRFSARQFPNYSSELNVNALLLGDSALYLCASSLATGGQETQYFGPGTRLLVL.

The chain has TRBV7-8 and TRBJ2-5, with D perhaps TRBD1 (7 bases). The CDR3 contains 16 residues. With 5 bases removed from V and 5 bases from J, the gap between germline ends came to 21 bases. Germline loops: CDR1 SGHVS, CDR2 FQNEAQ. The CDR3 sequence is CASSIGTDPGGETQYF. CDR3 sequence (DNA): TGTGCCAGCAGCATCGGGACAGACCCTGGGGGGGAGACCCAGTACTTC.

V usage is TRBV6-5 and J usage is TRBJ2-7, with D tentatively TRBD1 (6 bases). CDR1 is MNHEY, CDR2 SVGAGI, per germline. The CDR3 runs to 14 residues. The germline V and J ends were trimmed by 0 bases and 4 bases, with 10 bases remaining between them. DNA for the CDR3: TGTGCCAGCAGTTACTCCCAGGGGTTATACGAGCAGTACTTC. Encoded protein: CASSYSQGLYEQYF.

The chain joins TRBV10-1 to TRBJ1-1; TRBD1 aligns across 10 bases. This CDR3 spans 15 amino acids. Per germline, CDR1 WNHNN and CDR2 SYGVQD (reference sequence). Trimming took 4 bases from V and 2 from J; bases not matched to a gene: 4. CDR3 DNA: TGCGCCAGCAGTGGACAGGGGGCGGGTAACACTGAAGCTTTCTTT. Translating gives CASSGQGAGNTEAFF.

This chain connects TRBV5-5 to TRBJ1-4; TRBD1 agrees at 7 bases. This CDR3 comprises 16 residues. Germline-derived CDR1 and CDR2 are SGHKS and YYEKEE (reference sequence). Losses at the gene ends were 2 bases for V and 7 bases for J; bases not matched to a gene: 11. The CDR3 sequence is CASSLRGGTYREKLFF. The CDR3 DNA sequence: TGTGCCAGCAGCTTACGAGGGGGCACGTACCGTGAAAAACTGTTTTTT.

V usage is TRBV5-4 and J usage is TRBJ2-7; TRBD1 is a possible D gene (5 bases). Trimming removed 2 bases from V and 3 bases from J, with 15 bases in between. The CDR3 consists of 15 residues. Germline V gene sequence: CDR1 SGHNT, CDR2 YYREEE (reference sequence). The DNA for the CDR3 is TGTGCCAGCAGCTTAATGTCAGGGTACGACTACGAGCAGTACTTC. Encoded protein: CASSLMSGYDYEQYF.

This clone has just one count. V gene TRBV4-3 combines with J gene TRBJ2-3, with 9 positions matching TRBD1. Germline V gene sequence: CDR1 LGHNA, CDR2 YSLEER. Trimming removed 3 bases from V and 4 bases from J; junction bases left unmatched: 5. This CDR3 has 15 amino acids. CDR3: CASSHGDRDADTQYF. The CDR3, as DNA: TGCGCCAGCAGCCACGGGGACAGGGACGCAGATACGCAGTATTTT.

The chain carries TRBV7-2 and TRBJ2-1, with 10 bases aligning to TRBD2. The CDR3 totals 15 residues. Trimming took 6 bases from V and 4 from J; bases not matched to a gene: 6. Per the germline V gene, CDR1 is SGHTA and CDR2 is FQGNSA. CDR3 sequence reads: CASSPGLAEYNEQFF. CDR3 coding DNA: TGTGCCAGCAGTCCCGGACTAGCGGAGTACAATGAGCAGTTCTTC. The complete variable domain, with remaining parts taken from reference TRBV7-2 and TRBJ2-1, reads GAGVSQSPSNKVTEKGKDVELRCDPISGHTALYWYRQSLGQGLEFLIYFQGNSAPDKSGLPSDRFSAERTGGSVSTLTIQRTQQEDSAVYLCASSPGLAEYNEQFFGPGTRLTVL.

The chain couples TRBV7-2 to TRBJ1-2; 8 bases match TRBD1. With 0 bases clipped from V and 4 bases from J, the junction kept 4 bases outside the gene matches. Germline CDR1 SGHTA, CDR2 FQGNSA. This CDR3 has 15 amino acids. The CDR3: CASSLASGTGYGYTF. The CDR3 DNA reads as TGTGCCAGCAGCTTAGCTTCCGGGACAGGCTATGGCTACACCTTC.

The J gene is TRBJ2-7, the V gene TRBV7-2; 10 bases are a match to TRBD2. Germline lookup yields CDR1 SGHTA and CDR2 FQGNSA. The CDR3 runs 15 residues. V lost 5 bases and J lost 2; bases outside the gene matches: 6. This CDR3 reads CASSAGTSVPYEQYF. CDR3 bases: TGTGCCAGCAGCGCCGGGACTAGCGTCCCCTACGAGCAGTACTTC.